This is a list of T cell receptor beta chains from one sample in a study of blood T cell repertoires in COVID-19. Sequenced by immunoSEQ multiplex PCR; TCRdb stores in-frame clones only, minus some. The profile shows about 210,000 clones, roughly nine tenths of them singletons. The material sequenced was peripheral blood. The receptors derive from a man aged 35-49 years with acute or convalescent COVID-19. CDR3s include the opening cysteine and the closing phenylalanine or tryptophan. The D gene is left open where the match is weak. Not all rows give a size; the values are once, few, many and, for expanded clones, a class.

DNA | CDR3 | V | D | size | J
TGTGCCAGCTCACCCCGGGGGGGCACACAAGAGACCCAGTACTTC | CASSPRGGTQETQYF | TRBV18 | TRBD2 | NA | TRBJ2-5
TGTGCCAGCAGTTATTCTCAGGAAATGAACACTGAAGCTTTCTTT | CASSYSQEMNTEAFF | TRBV6-9 | NA | NA | TRBJ1-1
TGCAGCGTCAGACTCTTTGCGGAGCAGTACTTC | CSVRLFAEQYF | TRBV29-1 | NA | NA | TRBJ2-7
TGCGCCAGCAGCCAAGTACCAGGGGATAGCAATCAGCCCCAGCATTTT | CASSQVPGDSNQPQHF | TRBV4-1 | NA | few | TRBJ1-5
TGTGCCAGCAGCCACCCGCGGACAGGGGGCTATGGCTACACCTTC | CASSHPRTGGYGYTF | TRBV5-4 | TRBD1 | NA | TRBJ1-2
TGCGCCAGCAGCCAAGATCCCGCAGGGTACACTGAAGCTTTCTTT | CASSQDPAGYTEAFF | TRBV4-3 | NA | NA | TRBJ1-1
TGTGCCAGCAGTGAGTGGACTGCAACTAATGAAAAACTGTTTTTT | CASSEWTATNEKLFF | TRBV25-1 | NA | once | TRBJ1-4
TGTGCCAGCAGCCCCTCCGGGACAGGGGGTCCCGGGGGGGACAATGAGCAGTTCTTC | CASSPSGTGGPGGDNEQFF | TRBV5-6 | TRBD1 | NA | TRBJ2-1
TGTGCCAGCAGCCCCCTAGCGGGAGTTTTCGTTGAGCAGTTCTTC | CASSPLAGVFVEQFF | TRBV7-9 | TRBD2 | NA | TRBJ2-1
TGTGCCAGCAGCTCATGGACTAGCGGGCCCAGCACAGATACGCAGTATTTT | CASSSWTSGPSTDTQYF | TRBV7-8 | TRBD2 | NA | TRBJ2-3
TGTGCCAGCAGCCAAGTTCCCTTTGCGGGGGAAAACAATGAGCAGTTCTTC | CASSQVPFAGENNEQFF | TRBV14 | TRBD2 | NA | TRBJ2-1
TGTGCCAGCAACCTAGGACTCGCCCCCCCGGGAGAGCTGTTTTTT | CASNLGLAPPGELFF | TRBV7-8 | NA | NA | TRBJ2-2
TGTGCCAGCAGTTACCAAACAACGGGGGGTACGCAGTATTTT | CASSYQTTGGTQYF | TRBV6-5 | TRBD2 | NA | TRBJ2-3
TGTGCCAGCAGGGAAGTTAGGACAGGGTCCTACGAGCAGTACTTC | CASREVRTGSYEQYF | TRBV25-1 | TRBD1 | NA | TRBJ2-7
TGCGCCAGCAGCTTAACAGGGCATTCTGGAAACACCATATATTTT | CASSLTGHSGNTIYF | TRBV5-1 | NA | NA | TRBJ1-3
TGTGCCAGCAGGACGGACAGGCATTATGGCTACACCTTC | CASRTDRHYGYTF | TRBV6-5 | TRBD1 | NA | TRBJ1-2
TGTGCCAGCAGCTTAATGGGACTAGCGACCCCTGAGCAGTTCTTC | CASSLMGLATPEQFF | TRBV7-2 | TRBD2 | NA | TRBJ2-1
TGTGCCAGCAGCCCTTGGGGGGAGCGGGAATCTGGCTACACCTTC | CASSPWGERESGYTF | TRBV27 | NA | NA | TRBJ1-2
TGTGCCAGCTCATCAACAGGGGGCCCGAGCGGCTACACCTTC | CASSSTGGPSGYTF | TRBV18 | TRBD1 | NA | TRBJ1-2
TGTGCCAGCAGTTTTGGGGCAGGGACTAATGGCTACACCTTC | CASSFGAGTNGYTF | TRBV27 | NA | NA | TRBJ1-2
TGTGCCAGCAGTCCCGCGGGTATGGGAAACACCATATATTTT | CASSPAGMGNTIYF | TRBV27 | NA | NA | TRBJ1-3